The 32 T cell receptor beta chains reported below all come from one sample, sequenced in a study of T-cell memory formation after mild COVID-19. MiXCR was run by TCRdb on the 5' RACE reads, yielding one entry per CDR3 protein. The sample has some 120,000 distinct CDR3 sequences, about 5.9% seen once. Specimen: PBMCs or a T cell subset sorted from them (not recorded which). The receptors shown here come from an adult woman who had mild COVID-19 (a few samples of this study predate the infection). Cell type and time point are not known.

This clonotype turned up a few times. This chain uses TRBV12-3 or TRBV12-4 with TRBJ2-3, with D perhaps being TRBD1 or TRBD2 (5 bases each). V was trimmed by 3 bases and J by 1 base, leaving 8 bases between them. The CDR3 length is 14 residues. The CDR3 DNA reads TGTGCCAGCAGTTTTCGGGGACGCACAGATACGCAGTATTTT. This sequence encodes CASSFRGRTDTQYF.

This clonotype was observed a handful of times. The chain combines TRBV7-2 with TRBJ1-6, with 7 bases identical to TRBD1. Germline values: CDR1 SGHTA, CDR2 FQGNSA. The CDR3 runs 16 residues. V lost 5 bases to trimming and J lost 2 bases; unmatched junction nucleotides: 6. CDR3 nucleotide sequence: TGTGCCAGCAGCCCACGACAGGGCCCCTATAATTCACCCCTCCACTTT. The encoded protein is CASSPRQGPYNSPLHF.

There are many counts of this clonotype. The chain joins TRBV12-3 or TRBV12-4 to TRBJ1-1; D might be TRBD1 (5 bases). Trimming cost V 3 bases and J 0 bases, with 8 bases left between them. CDR3 length: 14 amino acids. The CDR3 here is CASSFQGLNTEAFF. The CDR3 region has the DNA TGTGCCAGCAGTTTTCAGGGCCTGAACACTGAAGCTTTCTTT.

This clonotype was detected many times. The rearrangement joins TRBV5-1 to TRBJ2-4; 7 bases line up with TRBD2. The CDR3 is made up of 15 amino acids. Germline CDR1 reads SGHRS; CDR2 reads YFSETQ. The junction had 9 bases not matched to a gene; V was cut back by 5 bases and J by 4 bases. In DNA form, the CDR3 reads TGCGCCAGCAGTGGGGGGGGACCGGAAAAAAACATTCAGTACTTC. This translates into CASSGGGPEKNIQYF.

CDR3: CSAMTGLMYNEQFF. CDR3 in DNA: TGCAGCGCTATGACAGGGTTGATGTACAATGAGCAGTTCTTC. The chain employs TRBV29-1 and TRBJ2-1; 7 nucleotides line up with TRBD1. This CDR3 comprises 14 residues. Germline V gene data show CDR1 as SQVTM and CDR2 as ANQGSEA. Trimming removed 7 bases from V and 4 bases from J; junction bases left unmatched: 10.

This clonotype was seen a few times. The chain uses TRBV7-6 and TRBJ2-3; the match to TRBD2 covers 7 bases. V shed 1 base, J shed 1 base, and the junction held 5 bases outside the gene matches. The germline gives CDR1 SGHVS, CDR2 FNYEAQ. The CDR3 is 16 amino acids. The CDR3 loop reads CASSLGGSGRTDTQYF. CDR3 DNA sequence: TGTGCCAGCAGCTTAGGTGGTAGCGGGCGCACAGATACGCAGTATTTT.

The rearrangement links TRBV12-3 or TRBV12-4 to TRBJ1-5, with D unresolved. CDR3 length: 12 residues. Trimming took off 4 bases at V and 9 bases at J, with 10 bases between the two ends. The CDR3 DNA reads as TGTGCCAGCAGTTCTTACCGTGGGCCCCAGCATTTT. This codes for CASSSYRGPQHF.

In this sample, this clonotype turned up a few times. This chain links TRBV7-3 with TRBJ2-1, with D possibly being TRBD2 (6 bases). CDR3 length equals 15 residues. Trimming pared 0 bases from V and 9 bases from J, leaving 15 bases between. Per the germline V gene, CDR1 is SGHTA and CDR2 is FQGTGA. CDR3 bases: TGTGCCAGCAGCTTAACGACCGGGGGTACTGCTGAGCAGTTCTTC. Amino acids: CASSLTTGGTAEQFF.

This clonotype was counted between two and nine times. This chain uses TRBV5-1 with TRBJ2-6; D not certain. V was cut by 2 bases and J by 0 bases, with 6 bases left in between. This CDR3 has 15 amino acids. Germline loops: CDR1 SGHRS, CDR2 YFSETQ. The CDR3 region is CASSLPSSGANVLTF. As DNA, the CDR3 is TGCGCCAGCAGCTTACCAAGCTCTGGGGCCAACGTCCTGACTTTC.

This clonotype has only a few counts. V and J are TRBV7-2 and TRBJ2-7; 9 bases agree with TRBD2. The CDR3 is 14 amino acids. The V gene end was trimmed by 5 bases and the J gene end by 6 bases; junction bases not matched to a gene: 8. The germline V gene encodes CDR1 SGHTA and CDR2 FQGNSA. CDR3 protein: CASSRHGTSSEQYF. DNA of the CDR3: TGTGCCAGCAGCCGACATGGGACTAGCTCCGAGCAGTACTTC.

V usage is TRBV20-1 and J usage is TRBJ2-5; 13 nucleotides align to TRBD2. The CDR3 contains 15 residues. The V gene's germline CDR1 is DFQATT and CDR2 SNEGSKA (reference sequence). J was trimmed by 6 bases and V by 5 bases; bases with no gene match: 9. The CDR3 DNA reads TGCAGTGCTCCTCGGACTAGCGGGGGACTCAAGACCCAGTACTTC. Encoded protein: CSAPRTSGGLKTQYF.

This clonotype was seen ten or more times. The V gene is TRBV5-1, the J gene TRBJ1-2, with 7 nucleotides matching TRBD1. Germline values: CDR1 SGHRS, CDR2 YFSETQ. This CDR3 is 16 amino acids long. V lost 2 bases to trimming and J lost 3 bases; unmatched junction nucleotides: 10. The CDR3 sequence is CASSFNPQGRDYGYTF. For the CDR3, the DNA is TGCGCCAGCAGCTTTAACCCACAGGGGAGGGACTATGGCTACACCTTC.

This clonotype showed up just a few times. This chain joins TRBV6-2 or TRBV6-3 and TRBJ1-3, with D maybe TRBD1 (5 bases). V lost 6 bases, J lost 4 bases, and 22 bases lay in between. Germline CDR1 reads MNHEY; CDR2 reads SVGEGT. The CDR3 consists of 17 residues. CDR3 DNA sequence: TGTGCCAGCAGCTCGGGAACGGGACGGAGAGAGGGAAACACCATATATTTT. Translation gives CASSSGTGRREGNTIYF.

This clonotype was counted only a few times. The chain joins TRBV5-6 to TRBJ2-6, with D uncertain. CDR1 and CDR2 (germline): SGHDT, YYEEEE. The CDR3 is 14 amino acids. Trimming removed 4 bases at V and 2 bases at J, with 7 bases between. The CDR3 DNA follows: TGTGCCAGCAGCATGGTTGCTGGGGCCAACGTCCTGACTTTC. Amino acid sequence: CASSMVAGANVLTF.

The chain carries TRBV12-3 or TRBV12-4 and TRBJ2-1; D is undetermined. The CDR3 sequence is 12 residues long. V was shortened by 6 bases and J by 7 bases, with 10 bases between the two germline ends. The CDR3 is CASSSLGNEQFF. The DNA of the CDR3 is TGTGCCAGCAGCTCCCTAGGAAATGAGCAGTTCTTC.

This clonotype was seen a handful of times. V gene TRBV11-3 combines with J gene TRBJ2-1; D ambiguous. Germline V gene sequence: CDR1 SGHNT, CDR2 YENEEA. The CDR3 sequence is 12 residues long. V lost 2 bases, J lost 8 bases, and 7 bases lay in between. This chain's CDR3 is CASSLLVDEQFF. In DNA, the CDR3 is TGTGCCAGCAGCTTACTTGTTGATGAGCAGTTCTTC.

The sample holds many counts of this clonotype. The chain combines TRBV7-8 with TRBJ2-3, with D perhaps matching TRBD2 (5 bases). CDR1 is SGHVS and CDR2 is FQNEAQ in the germline V gene. The CDR3 has 14 amino acids. The V end lost 8 bases, the J end lost 2 bases, and 14 bases lay between the germline ends. CDR3 protein: CASLPGISTDTQYF. In DNA form, the CDR3 reads TGTGCCAGCCTTCCCGGGATCTCCACAGATACGCAGTATTTT. Supplemented by reference TRBV7-8 and TRBJ2-3, the full variable domain reads GAGVSQSPRYKVAKRGQDVALRCDPISGHVSLFWYQQALGQGPEFLTYFQNEAQLDKSGLPSDRFFAERPEGSVSTLKIQRTQQEDSAVYLCASLPGISTDTQYFGPGTRLTVL.

This clonotype was seen more than once but under ten times. One end of the junction fails to match germline, which may point to a read error. The chain couples TRBV24-1 to TRBJ1-5; perhaps TRBD1 as D (5 bases). CDR1 is KGHDR and CDR2 is SFDVKD in the germline V gene. The CDR3 has 12 amino acids. The chain's CDR3 is CATSDGDQPQHF. In nucleotides, the CDR3 is TGTGCCACTAGTGACGGGGACCAGCCCCAGCATTTT.

There are a few counts of this clonotype. The chain is built from TRBV5-1 and TRBJ1-1; maybe TRBD1 (5 bases). The CDR3 covers 14 residues. The germline gives CDR1 SGHRS, CDR2 YFSETQ. Deletions cut 2 bases from V and 1 base from J, with 9 bases between. CDR3 DNA sequence: TGCGCCAGCAGCTTCCCAGGGCGGAACACTGAAGCTTTCTTT. Translation gives CASSFPGRNTEAFF.

The genes are TRBV7-9 and TRBJ2-5, with TRBD2 identical over 7 bases. Germline V gene lookup returns CDR1 SEHNR and CDR2 FQNEAQ (reference sequence). This CDR3 is built from 14 residues. The ends lost 3 bases at V and 5 bases at J; junction bases unmatched: 6. The CDR3 nucleotides are TGTGCCAGCAGCTTGGGCGGGAGCTGGGAGACCCAGTACTTC. Translated: CASSLGGSWETQYF. Supplemented by reference TRBV7-9 and TRBJ2-5, the full variable domain reads DTGVSQNPRHKITKRGQNVTFRCDPISEHNRLYWYRQTLGQGPEFLTYFQNEAQLEKSRLLSDRFSAERPKGSFSTLEIQRTEQGDSAMYLCASSLGGSWETQYFGPGTRLLVL.

This clonotype was seen many times. The gene calls are TRBV7-6 and TRBJ1-2; no definite D call. This CDR3 has 15 amino acids. The V and J ends lost 5 bases and 6 bases respectively, with 19 bases between them. Germline V CDR1 and CDR2: SGHVS, FNYEAQ. CDR3 loop: CASSRGPEGSDGYTF. CDR3 coding DNA: TGTGCCAGCAGCCGTGGCCCGGAGGGTAGCGATGGCTACACCTTC. The full variable domain, in which reference TRBV7-6 and TRBJ1-2 provide the parts outside the CDR3, is GAGVSQSPRYKVTKRGQDVALRCDPISGHVSLYWYRQALGQGPEFLTYFNYEAQQDKSGLPNDRFSAERPEGSISTLTIQRTEQRDSAMYRCASSRGPEGSDGYTFGSGTRLTVV.

This clonotype was seen at least ten times. This chain links TRBV20-1 with TRBJ2-5; 8 nucleotides align to TRBD2. The V segment lost 2 bases and the J segment 2 bases; nucleotides outside the gene matches: 13. Germline assignment: CDR1 DFQATT and CDR2 SNEGSKA (reference sequence). The CDR3 contains 17 residues. Here the CDR3 DNA reads TGCAGTGCTAGAACGATTCTCGGGCTAGCGGGTCAAGAGACCCAGTACTTC. Protein sequence: CSARTILGLAGQETQYF.

The rearrangement uses TRBV29-1 and TRBJ2-7, with D maybe TRBD2 (6 bases). The CDR3 loop spans 12 amino acids. The germline CDR1 and CDR2 sequences are SQVTM and ANQGSEA. V shed 3 bases and J shed 7 bases, with 13 bases lying between them. In DNA form, the CDR3 reads TGCAGCGTTGACGCCCTCGGGGGAGAGCAGTACTTC. This encodes CSVDALGGEQYF.

This chain joins TRBV20-1 and TRBJ2-6, with a possible D match to TRBD2 (6 bases). V dropped 6 bases and J dropped 0 bases, with 15 bases sitting between them. Germline values: CDR1 DFQATT, CDR2 SNEGSKA (reference sequence). The CDR3 covers 16 residues. CDR3 bases: TGCAGTGCCACGCCAGGGACTTTCTCTGGGGCCAACGTCCTGACTTTC. Amino acid sequence: CSATPGTFSGANVLTF.

This clonotype has a count of ten or more. The V gene is TRBV7-2, the J gene TRBJ2-1; 16 bases agree with TRBD2. V was pared by 3 bases and J by 7 bases, with 0 bases of the junction left unmatched. CDR1 is SGHTA and CDR2 is FQGNSA in the germline V gene. CDR3 size: 15 residues. The CDR3 region is CASSLGLAGGNEQFF. CDR3 DNA sequence: TGTGCCAGCAGCTTGGGACTAGCGGGAGGGAATGAGCAGTTCTTC.

This clonotype was counted ten times or more. CDR3 amino acids: CAISEWATDTQYF. In DNA, the CDR3 is TGTGCCATCAGTGAATGGGCTACAGATACGCAGTATTTT. J is TRBJ2-3 and V is TRBV10-3; no clear D. CDR3 length: 13 residues. With 3 bases removed from V and 3 bases from J, the gap between germline ends came to 7 bases. Germline CDR1 reads ENHRY; CDR2 reads SYGVKD.

The V and J genes are TRBV24-1 and TRBJ2-1; 7 bases match TRBD1. The ends lost 5 bases at V and 4 bases at J; junction bases unmatched: 7. The CDR3 consists of 15 residues. Per germline, CDR1 KGHDR and CDR2 SFDVKD. The CDR3 DNA sequence: TGTGCCACCAGTGGAAGGGGACAGAGTTACAATGAGCAGTTCTTC. Protein: CATSGRGQSYNEQFF.

This clonotype was recorded a few times. The chain combines TRBV24-1 with TRBJ2-1; perhaps TRBD2 as D (6 bases). The CDR3 has 15 residues. Trimming took off 6 bases at V and 3 bases at J, with 14 bases between the two ends. Germline values: CDR1 KGHDR, CDR2 SFDVKD. For the CDR3, the DNA is TGTGCCACCAGTCCCGGGACTGTAATCTACAATGAGCAGTTCTTC. The encoded protein is CATSPGTVIYNEQFF.

This clonotype was recorded at least ten times. The chain is built from TRBV9 and TRBJ1-2; D is possibly TRBD1 (5 bases). The CDR3 is made up of 14 amino acids. Trimming left V 4 bases short and J 2 bases short, with 12 bases between. Germline V gene sequence: CDR1 SGDLS, CDR2 YYNGEE. The CDR3 protein is CASSSSNRNYGYTF. The CDR3 coding sequence is TGTGCCAGCAGCTCATCGAACAGGAACTATGGCTACACCTTC. Full variable domain (remainder filled in from reference TRBV9 and TRBJ1-2): DSGVTQTPKHLITATGQRVTLRCSPRSGDLSVYWYQQSLDQGLQFLIQYYNGEERAKGNILERFSAQQFPDLHSELNLSSLELGDSALYFCASSSSNRNYGYTFGSGTRLTVV.

This clonotype occurred a few times. CDR3 residues: CSVGDQPQHF. In DNA, the CDR3 is TGCAGTGTTGGGGATCAGCCCCAGCATTTT. V and J are TRBV20-1 and TRBJ1-5; D is ambiguous. CDR3 size: 10 residues. V shed 7 bases and J shed 5 bases, with 6 bases lying between them. CDR1 and CDR2 from the germline V gene are DFQATT and SNEGSKA (reference sequence).

The chain employs TRBV5-5 and TRBJ2-2; D possibly matches TRBD1 or TRBD2 (5 bases each). V shed 4 bases and J shed 5 bases, with 18 bases lying between them. This CDR3 has 16 residues. The germline gives CDR1 SGHKS, CDR2 YYEKEE (reference sequence). The CDR3 sequence is CASSVMGVSLTGELFF. In nucleotides, the CDR3 is TGTGCCAGCAGCGTGATGGGGGTCTCTCTGACCGGGGAGCTGTTTTTT.

J is TRBJ1-1 and V is TRBV5-1, with D unresolved. Trimming removed 1 base from V and 1 base from J, with 8 bases in between. The CDR3 runs 14 residues. Germline CDR1 and CDR2: SGHRS and YFSETQ. The CDR3 region is CASSLTSTNTEAFF. The DNA of the CDR3 is TGCGCCAGCAGCTTGACGTCCACGAACACTGAAGCTTTCTTT.